This TCR beta chain is drawn from a study of shared clonotypes between healthy human individuals. Study conclusions and caveats: In contrast to clonotypes shared by all four donors, non-shared clonotypes had lower generation probabilities. Incompleteness in sorted-subset sequencing, despite large depth, was shown by rarefaction. Clonotype sharing among donors likely depends on sequencing depth.

Produced via immunoSEQ multiplex PCR; TCRdb's table is partial and in-frame only. The table shows about 2 million clones, with 95% occurring only once. Subsets obtained from CD4+ cells comprised CD45RA+ naive and CD45RA-negative memory cells. As concerns this clone: Its antigen is not known.

Per the germline V gene, CDR1 is LNHNV and CDR2 is YYDKDF (reference sequence). This CDR3 spans 13 amino acids. V was trimmed by 6 bases and J by 0 bases, leaving 8 bases between them. Input material: naive CD4+ T cells sorted from blood. Subset here: CD45RA+ positively selected. The TCR was taken from a man between 18 and 29 years old in good health. The genes are TRBV15 and TRBJ1-1; D gene uncertain. CDR3 region: CATRTMVNTEAFF. In nucleotides, the CDR3 is TGTGCCACCAGGACGATGGTGAACACTGAAGCTTTCTTT.